These T cell receptor beta chains were read from a single sample in a study of blood T cell repertoires in COVID-19. Produced via immunoSEQ multiplex PCR; TCRdb's table is partial and in-frame only. The table records under 130,000 clones, around 79% of them present only once. Input material: peripheral blood. The receptors originated from a man between 65 and 85 years old with active or convalescent COVID-19. CDR3s leave out the opening cysteine and the closing phenylalanine or tryptophan. Size tells how often a clone was seen (once, few, many) or the class of an expanded clone, and some rows leave it out.

>TRBV7-9|NA
ASSLDGRPTEAF
>TRBV6-1|NA
ASSAGQGLANYGYT
>TRBV2|NA
ASRIEPGQGKKAF
>TRBV7-9|NA
ASSWGGQGLPDTQY
>TRBV6-6|NA
ASSSHTAATEAF
>TRBV7-2|NA
ASSFPGRVYEQY
>TRBV4-1|NA
ASSQGSGAAGNTIY
>TRBV29-1|NA
SVDSLNTEAF
>TRBV19|once
ASSLSLNTEAF
>TRBV3-1/TRBV3-2|NA
ASSKQGGGTEAF
>TRBV5-1|NA
ASSLEPGGNQPQH
>TRBV30|NA
AWSVQRGRGNTIY
>TRBV28|NA
ASSSSMNTEAF
>TRBV28|NA
AISGEGTSYEQY
>TRBV4-1|few
ASSLRDSDSQPQH
>TRBV5-1|NA
ASSPGQGVEAF
>TRBV7-2|NA
ASSLFFTEAF
>TRBV6-5|NA
ASSTRGSHEQY
>TRBV7-9|few
ASSLGHPNYGYT
>TRBV12-3/TRBV12-4|NA
ASVGLAETQY
>TRBV11-2|once
ASSLPNARTGGSYNEQF
>TRBV7-9|NA
ASSPVDTSQTCNT
>TRBV7-6|NA
ASSPFDSRANEKLF
>TRBV6-4|once
ASSDQAGTEAF
>TRBV19|NA
ASSYGDGGYSNQPQH
>TRBV3-1/TRBV3-2|NA
ASSGGAGGNTIY
>TRBV6-5|NA
ASSSSATNEKLF
>TRBV3-1/TRBV3-2|NA
ASSQDEPLDRGMRSGGYT
>TRBV5-1|few
ASSLEAGPEAF